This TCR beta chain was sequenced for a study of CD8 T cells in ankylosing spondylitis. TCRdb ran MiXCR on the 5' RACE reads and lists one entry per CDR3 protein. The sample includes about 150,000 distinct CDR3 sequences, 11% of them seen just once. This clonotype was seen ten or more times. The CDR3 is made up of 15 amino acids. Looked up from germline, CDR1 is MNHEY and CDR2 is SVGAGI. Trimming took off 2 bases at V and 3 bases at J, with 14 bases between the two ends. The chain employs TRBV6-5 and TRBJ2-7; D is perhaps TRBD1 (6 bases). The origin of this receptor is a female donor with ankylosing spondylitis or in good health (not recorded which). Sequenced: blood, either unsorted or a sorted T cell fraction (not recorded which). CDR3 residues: CASSYIAGEYYEQYF. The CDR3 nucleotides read TGTGCCAGCAGTTACATCGCAGGGGAGTACTACGAGCAGTACTTC.